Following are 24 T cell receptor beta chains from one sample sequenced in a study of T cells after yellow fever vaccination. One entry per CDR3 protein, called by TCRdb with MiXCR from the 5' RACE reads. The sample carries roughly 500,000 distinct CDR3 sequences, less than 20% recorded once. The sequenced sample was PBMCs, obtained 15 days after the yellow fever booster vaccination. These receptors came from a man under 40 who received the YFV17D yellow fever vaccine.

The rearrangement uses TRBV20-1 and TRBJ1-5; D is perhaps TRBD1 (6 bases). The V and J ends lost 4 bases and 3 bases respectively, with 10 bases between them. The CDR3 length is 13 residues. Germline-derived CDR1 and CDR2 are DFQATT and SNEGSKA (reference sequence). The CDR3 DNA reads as TGCAGTGCTACAGGGGACAACAATCAGCCCCAGCATTTT. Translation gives CSATGDNNQPQHF.

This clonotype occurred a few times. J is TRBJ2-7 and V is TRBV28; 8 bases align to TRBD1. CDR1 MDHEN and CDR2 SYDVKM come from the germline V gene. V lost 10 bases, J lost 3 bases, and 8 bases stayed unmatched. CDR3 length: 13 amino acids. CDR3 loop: CATQTGVGYEQYF. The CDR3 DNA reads TGTGCCACCCAGACAGGGGTCGGCTACGAGCAGTACTTC.

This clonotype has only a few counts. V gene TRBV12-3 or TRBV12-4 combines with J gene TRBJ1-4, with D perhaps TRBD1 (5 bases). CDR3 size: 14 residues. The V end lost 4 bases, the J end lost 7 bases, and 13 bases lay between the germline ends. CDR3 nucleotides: TGTGCCAGCAGTTCGGGGGTTCGGATTGAAAAACTGTTTTTT. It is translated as CASSSGVRIEKLFF.

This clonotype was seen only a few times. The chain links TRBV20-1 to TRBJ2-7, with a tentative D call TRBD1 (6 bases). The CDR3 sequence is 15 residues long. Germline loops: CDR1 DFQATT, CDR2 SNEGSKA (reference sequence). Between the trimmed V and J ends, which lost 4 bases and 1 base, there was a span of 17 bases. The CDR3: CSAMGDRFTSYEQYF. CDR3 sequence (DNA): TGCAGTGCTATGGGAGACAGGTTTACTTCCTACGAGCAGTACTTC.

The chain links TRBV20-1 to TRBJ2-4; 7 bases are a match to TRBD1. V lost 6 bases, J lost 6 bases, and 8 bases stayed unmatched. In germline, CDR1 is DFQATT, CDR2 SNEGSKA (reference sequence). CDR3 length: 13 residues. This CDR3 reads CSAIRQGLNIQYF. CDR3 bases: TGCAGTGCCATCAGACAGGGATTAAACATTCAGTACTTC.

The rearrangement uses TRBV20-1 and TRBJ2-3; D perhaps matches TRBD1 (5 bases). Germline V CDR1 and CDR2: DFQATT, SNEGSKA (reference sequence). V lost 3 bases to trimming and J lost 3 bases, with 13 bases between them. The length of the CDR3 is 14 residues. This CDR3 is CSARDTETTDTQYF. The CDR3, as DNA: TGCAGTGCTAGGGACACCGAGACGACAGATACGCAGTATTTT.

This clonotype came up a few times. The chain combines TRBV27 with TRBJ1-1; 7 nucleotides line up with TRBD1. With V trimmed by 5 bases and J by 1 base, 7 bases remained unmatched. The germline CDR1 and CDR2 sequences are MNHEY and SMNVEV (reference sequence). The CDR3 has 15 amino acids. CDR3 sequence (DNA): TGTGCCAGCAGTGGCCACAGGGGAGGGAACACTGAAGCTTTCTTT. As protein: CASSGHRGGNTEAFF.

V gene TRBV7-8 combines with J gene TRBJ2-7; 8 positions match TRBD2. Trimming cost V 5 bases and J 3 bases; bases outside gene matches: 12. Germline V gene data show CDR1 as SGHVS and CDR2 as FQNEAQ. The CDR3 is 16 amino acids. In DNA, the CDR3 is TGTGCCAGCAGCCCGGGGACTAGTAGTATGATCTACGAGCAGTACTTC. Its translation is CASSPGTSSMIYEQYF.

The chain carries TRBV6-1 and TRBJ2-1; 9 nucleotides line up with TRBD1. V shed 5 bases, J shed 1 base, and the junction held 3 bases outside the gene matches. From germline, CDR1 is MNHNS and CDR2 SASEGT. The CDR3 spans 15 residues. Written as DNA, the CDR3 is TGTGCCAGCAGTATTGGGACAGGGTCCTACAATGAGCAGTTCTTC. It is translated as CASSIGTGSYNEQFF.

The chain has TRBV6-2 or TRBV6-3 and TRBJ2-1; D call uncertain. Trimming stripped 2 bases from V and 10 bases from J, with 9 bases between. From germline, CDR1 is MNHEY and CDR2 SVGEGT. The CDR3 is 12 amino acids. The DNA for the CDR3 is TGTGCCAGCAGTTACCCGGACGAAGAGCAGTTCTTC. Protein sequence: CASSYPDEEQFF.

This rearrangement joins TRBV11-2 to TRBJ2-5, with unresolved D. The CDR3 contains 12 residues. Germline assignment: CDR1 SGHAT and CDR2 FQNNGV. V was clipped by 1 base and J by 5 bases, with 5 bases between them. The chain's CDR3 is CASSLVDETQYF. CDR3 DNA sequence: TGTGCCAGCAGCTTAGTTGATGAGACCCAGTACTTC.

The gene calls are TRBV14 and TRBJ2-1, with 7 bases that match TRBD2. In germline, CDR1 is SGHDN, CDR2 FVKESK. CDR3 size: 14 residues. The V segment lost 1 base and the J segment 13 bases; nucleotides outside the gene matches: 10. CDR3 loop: CASSQVWGSGEQFF. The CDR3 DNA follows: TGTGCCAGCAGCCAAGTTTGGGGGAGCGGGGAACAGTTCTTC.

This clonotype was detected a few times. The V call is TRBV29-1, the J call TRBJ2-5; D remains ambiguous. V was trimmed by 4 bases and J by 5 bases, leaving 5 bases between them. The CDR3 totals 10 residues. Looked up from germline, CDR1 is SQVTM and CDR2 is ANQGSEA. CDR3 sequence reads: CSVGFETQYF. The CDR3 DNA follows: TGCAGCGTTGGTTTTGAGACCCAGTACTTC.

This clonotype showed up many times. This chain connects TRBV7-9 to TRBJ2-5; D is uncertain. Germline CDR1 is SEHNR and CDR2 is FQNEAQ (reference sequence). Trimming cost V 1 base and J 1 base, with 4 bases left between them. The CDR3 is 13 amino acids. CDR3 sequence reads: CASSLGVQETQYF. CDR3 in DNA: TGTGCCAGCAGCTTAGGGGTCCAAGAGACCCAGTACTTC.

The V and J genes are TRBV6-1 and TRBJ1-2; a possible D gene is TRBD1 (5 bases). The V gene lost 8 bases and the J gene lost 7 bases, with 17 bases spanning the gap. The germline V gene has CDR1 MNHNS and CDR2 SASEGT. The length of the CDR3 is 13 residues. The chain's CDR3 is CASEGLPLAGYTF. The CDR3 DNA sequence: TGTGCCAGCGAGGGGTTACCGCTGGCTGGCTACACCTTC.

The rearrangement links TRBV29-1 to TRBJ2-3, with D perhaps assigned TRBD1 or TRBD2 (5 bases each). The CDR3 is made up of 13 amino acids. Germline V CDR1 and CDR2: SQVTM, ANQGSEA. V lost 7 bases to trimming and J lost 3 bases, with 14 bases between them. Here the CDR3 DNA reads TGCAGCGCCGGGACCCTACATACAGATACGCAGTATTTT. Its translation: CSAGTLHTDTQYF.

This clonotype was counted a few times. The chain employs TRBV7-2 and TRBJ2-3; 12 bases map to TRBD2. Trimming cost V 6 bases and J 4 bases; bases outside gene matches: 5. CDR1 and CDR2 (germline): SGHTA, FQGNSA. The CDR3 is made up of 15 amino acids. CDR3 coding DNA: TGTGCCAGCAGGGGGCTAGCGGGAGGGCCAGATACGCAGTATTTT. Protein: CASRGLAGGPDTQYF.

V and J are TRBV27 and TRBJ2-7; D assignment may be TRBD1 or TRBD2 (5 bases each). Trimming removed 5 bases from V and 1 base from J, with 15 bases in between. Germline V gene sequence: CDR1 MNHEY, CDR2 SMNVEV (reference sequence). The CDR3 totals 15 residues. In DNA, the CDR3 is TGTGCCAGCAGTGCCACAGGAGGCTCTTCCTACGAGCAGTACTTC. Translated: CASSATGGSSYEQYF.

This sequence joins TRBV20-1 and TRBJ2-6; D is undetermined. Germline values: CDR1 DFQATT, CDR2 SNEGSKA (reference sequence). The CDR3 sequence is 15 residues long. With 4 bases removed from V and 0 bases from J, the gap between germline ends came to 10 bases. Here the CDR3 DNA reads TGCAGTGCTAAGCAACACGTCTCTGGGGCCAACGTCCTGACTTTC. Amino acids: CSAKQHVSGANVLTF.

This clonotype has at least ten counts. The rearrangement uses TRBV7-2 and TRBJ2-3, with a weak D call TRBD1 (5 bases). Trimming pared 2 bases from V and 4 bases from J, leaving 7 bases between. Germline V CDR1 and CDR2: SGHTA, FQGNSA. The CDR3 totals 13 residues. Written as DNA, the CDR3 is TGTGCCAGCAGCTTACAGGGATCAGATACGCAGTATTTT. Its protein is CASSLQGSDTQYF.

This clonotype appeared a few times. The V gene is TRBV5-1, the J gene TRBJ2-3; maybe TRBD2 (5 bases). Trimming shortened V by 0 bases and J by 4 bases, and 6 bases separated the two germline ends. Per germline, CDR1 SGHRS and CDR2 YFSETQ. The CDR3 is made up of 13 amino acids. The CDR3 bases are TGCGCCAGCAGCTTGGAACTAGCAGATACGCAGTATTTT. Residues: CASSLELADTQYF. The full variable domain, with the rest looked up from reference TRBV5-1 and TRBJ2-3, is KAGVTQTPRYLIKTRGQQVTLSCSPISGHRSVSWYQQTPGQGLQFLFEYFSETQRNKGNFPGRFSGRQFSNSRSEMNVSTLELGDSALYLCASSLELADTQYFGPGTRLTVL.

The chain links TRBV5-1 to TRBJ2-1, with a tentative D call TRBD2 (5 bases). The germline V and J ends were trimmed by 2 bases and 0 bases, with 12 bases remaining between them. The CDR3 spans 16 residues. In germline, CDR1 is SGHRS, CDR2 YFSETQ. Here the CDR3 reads CASSFRSGSSYNEQFF. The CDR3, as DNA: TGCGCCAGCAGCTTTCGGTCTGGGAGCTCCTACAATGAGCAGTTCTTC.

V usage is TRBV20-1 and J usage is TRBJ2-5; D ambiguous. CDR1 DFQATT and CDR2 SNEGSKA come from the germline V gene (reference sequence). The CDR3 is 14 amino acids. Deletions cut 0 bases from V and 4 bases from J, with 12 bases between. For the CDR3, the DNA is TGCAGTGCTAGAGAGCCCGCGCACGTAGAGACCCAGTACTTC. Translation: CSAREPAHVETQYF.

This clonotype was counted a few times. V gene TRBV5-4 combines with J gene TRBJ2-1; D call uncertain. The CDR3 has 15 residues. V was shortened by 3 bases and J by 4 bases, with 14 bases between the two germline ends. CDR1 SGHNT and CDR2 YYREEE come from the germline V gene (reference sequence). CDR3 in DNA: TGTGCCAGCAGCTCAGGTCGGGTCCGATACAATGAGCAGTTCTTC. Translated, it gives CASSSGRVRYNEQFF.